The clone carrying this T cell receptor beta chain was picked up a small number of times. Its specificity is not known. This sample is drawn from a study of naive and memory T cell subsets. General study results and limits: Over 90% of naive TCR sequences appeared only once, unlike memory subsets. There was no ground truth to check naive and memory subset results. Gini index rose across naive, CM, EM and EMRA in CD4 and CD8. A few larger clonotypes appeared in naive repertoires, especially CD8, possibly memory cells re-expressing CD45RA.

Two oligonucleotides, mixed equimolar, formed the beta constant-region primer covering TRBC1 and TRBC2. Four rounds of PCR amplified the ligated cDNA using nested alpha and beta constant-region primers plus SP2. MiXCR was run by TCRdb on the UMI-ligation and nested PCR reads, yielding one entry per CDR3 protein. Of 120,000 to 150,000 distinct CDR3 sequences listed, 22% are singletons. Cells stained for CD3, CD4, CD8, CD45RA, CD27 and viability were sorted into four CD45RA/CD27 subsets. This TCR derives from a human donor in good health. The sample taken for sequencing was naive CD4+ T cells from blood.

The CDR3 region is CASTDQANYGYTF. The DNA of the CDR3 is TGTGCCAGCACCGACCAAGCTAACTATGGCTACACCTTC. The J gene is TRBJ1-2, the V gene TRBV6-2 or TRBV6-3; D is unclear. The ends were cut back, 7 bases at V and 0 bases at J, with 9 bases in the middle. The CDR3 runs 13 residues. Per the germline V gene, CDR1 is MNHEY and CDR2 is SVGEGT.